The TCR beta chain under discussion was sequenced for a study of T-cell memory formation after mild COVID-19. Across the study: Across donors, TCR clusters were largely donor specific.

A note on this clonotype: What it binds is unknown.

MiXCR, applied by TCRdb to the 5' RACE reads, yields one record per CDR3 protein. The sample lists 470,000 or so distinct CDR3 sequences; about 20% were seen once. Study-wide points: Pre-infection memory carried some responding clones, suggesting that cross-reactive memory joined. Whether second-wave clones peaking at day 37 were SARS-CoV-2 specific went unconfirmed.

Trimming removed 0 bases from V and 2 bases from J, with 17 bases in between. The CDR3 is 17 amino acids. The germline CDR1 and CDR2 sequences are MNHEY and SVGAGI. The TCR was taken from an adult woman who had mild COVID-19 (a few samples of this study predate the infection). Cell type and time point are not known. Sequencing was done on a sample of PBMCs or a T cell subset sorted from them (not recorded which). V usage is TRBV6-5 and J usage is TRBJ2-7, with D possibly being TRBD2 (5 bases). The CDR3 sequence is CASSYSLSLGDAYEQYF. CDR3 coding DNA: TGTGCCAGCAGTTACTCGTTGTCACTCGGGGATGCCTACGAGCAGTACTTC.